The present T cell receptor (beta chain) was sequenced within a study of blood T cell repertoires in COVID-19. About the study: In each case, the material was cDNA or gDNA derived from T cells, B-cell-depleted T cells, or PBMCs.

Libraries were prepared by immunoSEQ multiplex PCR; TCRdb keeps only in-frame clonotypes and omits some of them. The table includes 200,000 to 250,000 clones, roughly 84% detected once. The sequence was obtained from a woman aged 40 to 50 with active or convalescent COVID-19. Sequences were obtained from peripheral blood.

The CDR3 sequence is CASSAWGEAQETQYF. In nucleotides, the CDR3 is TGTGCCAGCAGCGCGTGGGGGGAGGCTCAAGAGACCCAGTACTTC. This rearrangement joins TRBV9 to TRBJ2-5, with D perhaps TRBD2 (6 bases). The germline V gene encodes CDR1 SGDLS and CDR2 YYNGEE. Trimming pared 3 bases from V and 2 bases from J, leaving 14 bases between. The CDR3 contains 15 residues.